A selection of T cell receptor beta chains follows, all from one sample in a study of regulatory T cells in long-lasting Graves disease. TCRdb analysed the multiplex PCR reads with MiXCR anew, one entry per CDR3 protein. Of about 360,000 distinct CDR3 sequences listed, about 17% were seen once; the top ten hold over 20%. The same data also contributed to another study, on T cells in Graves' hyperthyroidism and ophthalmopathy.

The material sequenced was peripheral blood mononuclear cells (PBMCs), taken at new diagnosis, from a patient treated with antithyroid drugs. All receptors derive from a young woman with Graves disease. Each CDR3 is given with its conserved first and last residue. A D gene is named only where the DNA matches it firmly. Clone size is not always given. Where it is, it says once, few, many or a class for expanded clones.

V: TRBV11-2; J: TRBJ1-2; D: .; size: many; DNA: TGTGCCAGCAGCGGTGGACAGTCCTATGGCTACACCTTC; CDR3: CASSGGQSYGYTF
V: TRBV7-3; J: TRBJ2-1; D: .; size: many; DNA: TGTGCCAGCAGCTTATTATCCTCCTACAATGAGCAGTTCTTC; CDR3: CASSLLSSYNEQFF
V: TRBV9; J: TRBJ2-1; D: .; size: few; DNA: TGTGCCAGCAGCCCCCACGAGGAGCAGTTCTTC; CDR3: CASSPHEEQFF
V: TRBV7-3; J: TRBJ2-2; D: .; size: many; DNA: TGTGCCAGCAGTCAAGGGGGTCCGAACACCGGGGAGCTGTTTTTT; CDR3: CASSQGGPNTGELFF
V: TRBV27; J: TRBJ1-2; D: .; size: few; DNA: TGTGCCAGCAGGGGTGGGTACTATGGCTACACCTTC; CDR3: CASRGGYYGYTF
V: TRBV24-1; J: TRBJ2-3; D: TRBD1; size: .; DNA: TGTGCCACCAGTCTGCAGGGGGCGGGAGATACGCAGTATTTT; CDR3: CATSLQGAGDTQYF
V: TRBV29-1; J: TRBJ2-2; D: .; size: .; DNA: TGCAGCGTTGGGAAGGGCCCCGGGGAGCTGTTTTTT; CDR3: CSVGKGPGELFF
V: TRBV6-1; J: TRBJ1-4; D: .; size: .; DNA: TGTGCCAGCACTCCACCCCAGGCTGGTGAAAAACTGTTTTTT; CDR3: CASTPPQAGEKLFF
V: TRBV9; J: TRBJ2-3; D: TRBD2; size: many; DNA: TGTGCCAGCAGCAGGACTAGCGGCCTCACAGATACGCAGTATTTT; CDR3: CASSRTSGLTDTQYF
V: TRBV29-1; J: TRBJ2-1; D: TRBD1; size: many; DNA: TGCAGCGTTGAAGCTTTCCAGGGGGTCTATGAGCAGTTCTTC; CDR3: CSVEAFQGVYEQFF
V: TRBV6-1; J: TRBJ1-1; D: TRBD1; size: many; DNA: TGTGCCAGCGTCACGGGCTCACAGGGGGCGGTCGCAGAAGCTTTCTTT; CDR3: CASVTGSQGAVAEAFF
V: TRBV7-2; J: TRBJ2-3; D: TRBD2; size: many; DNA: TGTGCCAGCAGCTCTGGACTAGGAACAGATACGCAGTATTTT; CDR3: CASSSGLGTDTQYF
V: TRBV14; J: TRBJ1-6; D: .; size: many; DNA: TGTGCCAGCAGCCAAGATTCGCCAGTCTCGGACCGTTCACCCCTCCACTTT; CDR3: CASSQDSPVSDRSPLHF
V: TRBV9; J: TRBJ2-5; D: TRBD2; size: .; DNA: TGTGCCAGCAGCGTAGATAGCGGGAGGCAAGAGACCCAGTACTTC; CDR3: CASSVDSGRQETQYF
V: TRBV5-1; J: TRBJ2-1; D: .; size: many; DNA: TGCGCCAGCAGCTTAGGGGGAGCGGGGCAGAATGAGCAGTTCTTC; CDR3: CASSLGGAGQNEQFF
V: TRBV5-8; J: TRBJ2-3; D: TRBD2; size: few; DNA: TGTGCCAGCAGCTTAAATGGACTAGCGGGGGTAGATACGCAGTATTTT; CDR3: CASSLNGLAGVDTQYF
V: TRBV2; J: TRBJ1-5; D: .; size: many; DNA: TGTGCCAGCAGTGAGTATAGGGCAGGACAGCCCCAGCATTTT; CDR3: CASSEYRAGQPQHF
V: TRBV5-1; J: TRBJ2-7; D: .; size: many; DNA: TGCGCCAGCAGCTTGCTTCCGATCGACACCTACGAGCAGTACTTC; CDR3: CASSLLPIDTYEQYF
V: TRBV7-3; J: TRBJ2-3; D: TRBD2; size: many; DNA: TGTGCCAGCAGCCGTGGGGCGGGAGGCACGGCAGATACGCAGTATTTT; CDR3: CASSRGAGGTADTQYF
V: TRBV5-1; J: TRBJ1-3; D: .; size: .; DNA: TGCGCCAGCAGCACGGGCGGGGCCGGCGGATACTCTGGAAACACCATATATTTT; CDR3: CASSTGGAGGYSGNTIYF
V: TRBV5-1; J: TRBJ2-1; D: .; size: many; DNA: TGCGCCAGCAGCTTGGTTAGTCCTGTGGATGAGCAGTTCTTC; CDR3: CASSLVSPVDEQFF
V: TRBV12-3/TRBV12-4; J: TRBJ1-1; D: TRBD1; size: .; DNA: TGTGCCAGCAGCCGGGGACAGGGGCACGTAGGAACTGAAGCTTTCTTT; CDR3: CASSRGQGHVGTEAFF
V: TRBV6-2/TRBV6-3; J: TRBJ2-3; D: TRBD2; size: few; DNA: TGTGCCAGCAGTTATTCCATAGCGGGGGGGCCTACAGATACGCAGTATTTT; CDR3: CASSYSIAGGPTDTQYF
V: TRBV5-6; J: TRBJ2-1; D: .; size: many; DNA: TGTGCCAGCAGCTTGGACTTCCAATGGTTCTTC; CDR3: CASSLDFQWFF
V: TRBV6-2/TRBV6-3; J: TRBJ1-3; D: .; size: few; DNA: TGTGCCAGCAGTTACGAAAGGGGAGGAAACACCATATATTTT; CDR3: CASSYERGGNTIYF
V: TRBV19; J: TRBJ2-2; D: .; size: few; DNA: TGTGCCAGTAGTATTACGCAGGGGTTCCCCGGGGAGCTGTTTTTT; CDR3: CASSITQGFPGELFF
V: TRBV7-9; J: TRBJ2-6; D: .; size: few; DNA: TGTGCCAGCAGCTCGGCTCCGGGACACCGCTCTGGGGCCAACGTCCTGACTTTC; CDR3: CASSSAPGHRSGANVLTF
V: TRBV28; J: TRBJ2-2; D: .; size: .; DNA: TGTGCCAGCAGTTTCATTTCGAGGGTTAGAGATACCGGGGAGCTGTTTTTT; CDR3: CASSFISRVRDTGELFF
V: TRBV10-3; J: TRBJ2-1; D: TRBD1; size: many; DNA: TGTGCCATCAGTGAGTCCGGGACAGGGAGGGACAATGAGCAGTTCTTC; CDR3: CAISESGTGRDNEQFF
V: TRBV5-1; J: TRBJ2-3; D: .; size: .; DNA: TGCGCCAGCAGCTTGACGGGGAGGCCTGACGGTACGCAGTATTTT; CDR3: CASSLTGRPDGTQYF
V: TRBV5-1; J: TRBJ1-3; D: TRBD1; size: .; DNA: TGCGCCAGCAGCCCGCAGGGGGCTGCTGGAAACACCATATATTTT; CDR3: CASSPQGAAGNTIYF
V: TRBV10-3; J: TRBJ1-5; D: .; size: few; DNA: TGTGCCATCAGTGGGAGGGGAAATCAGCCCCAGCATTTT; CDR3: CAISGRGNQPQHF
V: TRBV29-1; J: TRBJ2-7; D: .; size: few; DNA: TGCAGCGTTTTTATAGGCCTCTCCTACGAGCAGTACTTC; CDR3: CSVFIGLSYEQYF
V: TRBV7-9; J: TRBJ1-1; D: .; size: many; DNA: TGTGCCAGCAGCTTATTTGGTAATGAAGCTTTCTTT; CDR3: CASSLFGNEAFF
V: TRBV6-1; J: TRBJ1-5; D: TRBD1; size: .; DNA: TGTGCCAGCGTTTCACAGGACAGGGGATTGGGGCAGCCCCAGCATTTT; CDR3: CASVSQDRGLGQPQHF
V: TRBV5-5; J: TRBJ2-2; D: TRBD1; size: many; DNA: TGTGCCAGCAGCTTGGGGACGACAGGGGCCGGGGAGCTGTTTTTT; CDR3: CASSLGTTGAGELFF
V: TRBV20-1; J: TRBJ2-7; D: TRBD1; size: .; DNA: TGCAGTGCTAGAGTAGCCAGGGGGCATTACGAGCAGTACTTC; CDR3: CSARVARGHYEQYF
V: TRBV20-1; J: TRBJ1-2; D: .; size: .; DNA: TGCAGTGCTAGTAAGGGGACGGGTAACTATGGCTACACCTTC; CDR3: CSASKGTGNYGYTF
V: TRBV24-1; J: TRBJ2-2; D: .; size: many; DNA: TGTGCCACCAGTGATTTGAGGGCGTCTAAGACCACCGGGGAGCTGTTTTTT; CDR3: CATSDLRASKTTGELFF
V: TRBV12-3/TRBV12-4; J: TRBJ2-2; D: .; size: few; DNA: TGTGCCAGCAGTTTAACGGTTAGCGGATCGAACACCGGGGAGCTGTTTTTT; CDR3: CASSLTVSGSNTGELFF
V: TRBV19; J: TRBJ1-2; D: .; size: .; DNA: TGTGCCAGTAGTATAGCTGGACAACGAAGTAACTATGGCTACACCTTC; CDR3: CASSIAGQRSNYGYTF
V: TRBV28; J: TRBJ2-1; D: .; size: .; DNA: .; CDR3: CATHPLPSVSYNEQFFGQFF